This passage covers 10 T cell receptor beta chains from one sample sequenced in a study of cytomegalovirus exposure and HLA in healthy donors. In the PCR, 60 Vbeta and 13 Jbeta primers were used. This table comes from immunoSEQ multiplex PCR, and its TCRdb copy is limited to in-frame clones, with some not included. The sample comprises over 75,000 clones, 60% to 80% of which are singletons, and 6% rests with the top ten. Specimen: PBMCs. The receptors come from a female donor in good health and CMV-seronegative.

This clone was seen just once. V and J are TRBV5-1 and TRBJ2-7; TRBD1 might be the D (7 bases). The V end lost 0 bases, the J end lost 4 bases, and 14 bases lay between the germline ends. Germline CDR1 reads SGHRS; CDR2 reads YFSETQ. The CDR3 totals 15 residues. This chain's CDR3 is CASSLAHQGGYEQYF. CDR3 sequence (DNA): TGCGCCAGCAGCTTGGCTCATCAGGGGGGTTACGAGCAGTACTTC.

The genes are TRBV6-5 and TRBJ2-1, with a possible D match to TRBD1 (6 bases). The CDR3 contains 15 residues. The ends were cut back, 6 bases at V and 7 bases at J, with 19 bases in the middle. Germline CDR1 and CDR2: MNHEY and SVGAGI. DNA for the CDR3: TGTGCCAGCAGACCCAGGGGTTATTCGGGGAATGAGCAGTTCTTC. Amino acid sequence: CASRPRGYSGNEQFF.

The CDR3 nucleotides read TGTGCCAGCAGCTTATTGGGACAAAGCTACGAGCAGTACTTC. Protein sequence: CASSLLGQSYEQYF. J is TRBJ2-7 and V is TRBV7-9, with D maybe TRBD1 (6 bases). Germline lookup yields CDR1 SEHNR and CDR2 FQNEAQ (reference sequence). This CDR3 spans 14 amino acids. V lost 2 bases to trimming and J lost 3 bases, with 11 bases between them.

This clone was seen a handful of times. The chain recombines TRBV2 with TRBJ2-7; perhaps TRBD2 as D (5 bases). V was trimmed by 6 bases and J by 2 bases, leaving 11 bases between them. There are 13 residues in the CDR3. The germline V gene has CDR1 SNHLY and CDR2 FYNNEI. Here the CDR3 reads CASSERETYEQYF. In DNA, the CDR3 is TGTGCCAGCAGCGAAAGGGAGACCTACGAGCAGTACTTC.

The chain uses TRBV5-1 and TRBJ2-1, with 8 bases lining up with TRBD1. The CDR3 length is 16 residues. Germline values: CDR1 SGHRS, CDR2 YFSETQ. V trimming: 0 bases; J trimming: 0 bases; junction bases outside the gene matches: 2. The CDR3 here is CASSLATGGSYNEQFF. The CDR3 coding sequence is TGCGCCAGCAGCTTGGCCACAGGGGGCTCCTACAATGAGCAGTTCTTC.

V and J are TRBV28 and TRBJ1-4, with D perhaps matching TRBD1 (5 bases). This CDR3 contains 13 residues. V dropped 6 bases and J dropped 7 bases, with 12 bases sitting between them. CDR1 is MDHEN and CDR2 is SYDVKM in the germline V gene. CDR3 coding DNA: TGTGCCAGCAGAGGTCTCGGGGGTGAAAAACTGTTTTTT. The encoded protein is CASRGLGGEKLFF.

J is TRBJ1-4 and V is TRBV5-1; 8 nucleotides agree with TRBD1. CDR3 length: 17 residues. Trimming took 0 bases from V and 0 from J; bases not matched to a gene: 4. Germline V gene data show CDR1 as SGHRS and CDR2 as YFSETQ. CDR3 coding DNA: TGCGCCAGCAGCTTGGGTACAGGGGGTTCAACTAATGAAAAACTGTTTTTT. Its protein is CASSLGTGGSTNEKLFF.

The genes are TRBV6-5 and TRBJ2-5; no clear D gene. This CDR3 is 15 amino acids long. The germline V gene encodes CDR1 MNHEY and CDR2 SVGAGI. Trimming pared 4 bases from V and 1 base from J, leaving 13 bases between. In nucleotides, the CDR3 is TGTGCCAGCAGTTCCACCAGCGTCCCCCAAGAGACCCAGTACTTC. It is translated as CASSSTSVPQETQYF.

The J gene is TRBJ2-1, the V gene TRBV5-1, with a tentative D call TRBD2 (6 bases). The CDR3 extends over 15 amino acids. In germline, CDR1 is SGHRS, CDR2 YFSETQ. Trimming removed 1 base at V and 4 bases at J, with 12 bases between. The CDR3 spells CASSLSGLGYNEQFF. The CDR3 nucleotides read TGCGCCAGCAGCTTGTCGGGACTGGGGTACAATGAGCAGTTCTTC.

The rearrangement links TRBV5-8 to TRBJ1-2, with 8 positions matching TRBD1. There are 14 residues in the CDR3. Trimming cost V 4 bases and J 2 bases; bases outside gene matches: 4. Germline CDR1 is SGHTS and CDR2 is YDEGEE. The CDR3 spells CASSRRTGNYGYTF. DNA of the CDR3: TGTGCCAGCAGCCGAAGGACAGGGAACTATGGCTACACCTTC.